This TCR beta chain was sequenced during a study of blood T cell repertoires in COVID-19. Method: immunoSEQ multiplex PCR; TCRdb's copy keeps in-frame clones and lacks some. The sample gives about 370,000 clones, roughly 91% of which show up once; 1.5% to 2% is in the top ten. Germline CDR1 and CDR2: MGHRA and YSYEKL. The CDR3 extends over 18 amino acids. V was pared by 4 bases and J by 4 bases, with 15 bases of the junction left unmatched. The sample was PBMCs or T cells enriched from blood (not recorded which). The source is a woman aged 25 to 39 who had recovered from COVID-19. V usage is TRBV4-1 and J usage is TRBJ1-4; 7 bases fit TRBD1. CDR3 sequence: CASSRIMRQGSINEKLFF. The CDR3 nucleotides read TGCGCCAGCAGCCGAATCATGCGACAGGGTTCAATTAATGAAAAACTGTTTTTT.